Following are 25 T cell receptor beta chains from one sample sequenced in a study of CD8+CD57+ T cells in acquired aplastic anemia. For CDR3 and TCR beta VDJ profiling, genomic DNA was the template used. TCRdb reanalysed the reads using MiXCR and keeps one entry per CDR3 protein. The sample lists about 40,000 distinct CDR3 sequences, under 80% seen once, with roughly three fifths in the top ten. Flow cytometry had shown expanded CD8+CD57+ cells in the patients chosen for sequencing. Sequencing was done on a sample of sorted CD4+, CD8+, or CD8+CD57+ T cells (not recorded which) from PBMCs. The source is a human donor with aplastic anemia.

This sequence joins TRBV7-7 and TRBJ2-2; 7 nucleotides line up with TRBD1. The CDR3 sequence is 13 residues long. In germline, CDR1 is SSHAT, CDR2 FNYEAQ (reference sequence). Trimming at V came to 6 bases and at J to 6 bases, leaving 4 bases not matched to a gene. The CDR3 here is CASRGQGAGELFF. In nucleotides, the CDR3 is TGTGCCAGCAGGGGCCAGGGGGCCGGGGAGCTGTTTTTT.

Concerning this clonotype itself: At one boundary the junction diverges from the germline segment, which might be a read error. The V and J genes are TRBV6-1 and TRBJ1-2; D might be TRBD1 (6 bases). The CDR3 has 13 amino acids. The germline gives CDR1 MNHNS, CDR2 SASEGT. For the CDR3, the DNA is TGTGCCAGCAACCCCGCAAGGGGGTATGGCTGCACCTTC. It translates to CASNPARGYGCTF.

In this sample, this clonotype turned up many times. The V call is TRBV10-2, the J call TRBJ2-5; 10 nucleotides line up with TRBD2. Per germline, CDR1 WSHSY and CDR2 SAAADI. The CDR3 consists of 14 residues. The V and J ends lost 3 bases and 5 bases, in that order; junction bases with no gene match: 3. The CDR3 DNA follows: TGCGCCAGCAGTGACCCTAGCGGGGGCGAGACCCAGTACTTC. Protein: CASSDPSGGETQYF.

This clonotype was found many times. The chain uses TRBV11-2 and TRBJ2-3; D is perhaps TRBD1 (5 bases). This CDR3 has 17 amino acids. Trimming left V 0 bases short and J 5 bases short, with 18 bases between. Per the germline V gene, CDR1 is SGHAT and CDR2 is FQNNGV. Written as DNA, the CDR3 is TGTGCCAGCAGCTTAGAAGTCGGAAGGGGTAGGCGAGATACGCAGTATTTT. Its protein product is CASSLEVGRGRRDTQYF.

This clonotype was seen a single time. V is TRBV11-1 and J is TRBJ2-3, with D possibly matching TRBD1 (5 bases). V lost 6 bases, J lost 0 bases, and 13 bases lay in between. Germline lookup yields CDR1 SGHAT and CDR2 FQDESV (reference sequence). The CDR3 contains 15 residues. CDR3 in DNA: TGTGCCAGCAGTTGGGGCGGTCCTAGCACAGATACGCAGTATTTT. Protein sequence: CASSWGGPSTDTQYF.

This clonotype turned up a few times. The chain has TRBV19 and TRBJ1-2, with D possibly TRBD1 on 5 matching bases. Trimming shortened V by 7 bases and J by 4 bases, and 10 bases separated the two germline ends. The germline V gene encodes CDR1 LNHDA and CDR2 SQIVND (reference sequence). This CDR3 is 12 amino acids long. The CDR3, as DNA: TGTGCCAGTACGAAGGGGCTCTATGGCTACACCTTC. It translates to CASTKGLYGYTF.

The CDR3 sequence: CASSGQGKVGSAKNIQYF. CDR3 sequence (DNA): TGTGCCAGCAGCGGGCAGGGCAAAGTTGGTTCGGCCAAAAACATTCAGTACTTC. The chain has TRBV11-1 and TRBJ2-4; tentatively, D is TRBD1 (5 bases). Trimming removed 5 bases from V and 1 base from J, with 21 bases in between. This CDR3 has 18 amino acids. The germline V gene has CDR1 SGHAT and CDR2 FQDESV (reference sequence).

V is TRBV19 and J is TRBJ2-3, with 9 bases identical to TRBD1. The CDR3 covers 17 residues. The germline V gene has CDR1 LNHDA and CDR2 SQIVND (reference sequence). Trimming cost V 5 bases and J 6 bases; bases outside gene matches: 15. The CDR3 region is CASSLIRRDRDVDTQYF. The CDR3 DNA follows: TGTGCCAGTAGTCTCATAAGGCGGGACAGGGATGTGGATACGCAGTATTTT.

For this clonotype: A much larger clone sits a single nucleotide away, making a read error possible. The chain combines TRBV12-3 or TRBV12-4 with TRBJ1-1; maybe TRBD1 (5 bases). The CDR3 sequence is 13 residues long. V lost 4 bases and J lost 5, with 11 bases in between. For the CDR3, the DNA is TGTGCCAGCAGTTGCGGGGGAGGTACTGAAGCTTTCTTT. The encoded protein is CASSCGGGTEAFF.

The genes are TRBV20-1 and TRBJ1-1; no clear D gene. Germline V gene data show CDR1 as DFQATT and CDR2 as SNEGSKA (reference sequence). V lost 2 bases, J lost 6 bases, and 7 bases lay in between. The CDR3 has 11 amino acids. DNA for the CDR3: TGCAGTGCTAGAAGAGGCGCTGAAGCTTTCTTT. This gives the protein CSARRGAEAFF.

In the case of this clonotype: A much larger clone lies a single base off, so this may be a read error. As DNA, the CDR3 is TGCGCCAGCAGCCTGGGAGCCTATAGCAATCAGCCCCAGCATTTT. Residues: CASSLGAYSNQPQHF. The chain joins TRBV4-1 to TRBJ1-5; the D is unclear. Germline V gene sequence: CDR1 MGHRA, CDR2 YSYEKL. The length of the CDR3 is 15 residues. The V end was cut by 4 bases, the J end by 0 bases, with 10 bases between.

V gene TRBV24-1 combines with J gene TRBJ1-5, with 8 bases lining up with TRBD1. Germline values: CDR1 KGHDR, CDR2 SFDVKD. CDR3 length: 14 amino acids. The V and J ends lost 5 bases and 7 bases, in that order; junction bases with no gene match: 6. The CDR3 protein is CATSGQGAWQPQHF. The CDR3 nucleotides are TGTGCCACCAGTGGGCAGGGGGCTTGGCAGCCCCAGCATTTT.

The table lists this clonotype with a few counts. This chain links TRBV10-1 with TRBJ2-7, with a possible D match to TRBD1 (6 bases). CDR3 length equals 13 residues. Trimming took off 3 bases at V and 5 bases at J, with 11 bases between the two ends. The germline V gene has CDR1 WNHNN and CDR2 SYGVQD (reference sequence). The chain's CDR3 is CASSDVQGHEQYF. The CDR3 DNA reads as TGCGCCAGCAGTGATGTACAGGGCCACGAGCAGTACTTC.

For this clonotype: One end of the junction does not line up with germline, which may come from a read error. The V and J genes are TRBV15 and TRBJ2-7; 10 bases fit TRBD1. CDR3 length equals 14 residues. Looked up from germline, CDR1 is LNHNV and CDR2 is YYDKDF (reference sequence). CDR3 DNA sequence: TGTGCCACCAGGAGAGACAGGGGGCTGTACGAGCAGTACTTC. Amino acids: CATRRDRGLYEQYF.

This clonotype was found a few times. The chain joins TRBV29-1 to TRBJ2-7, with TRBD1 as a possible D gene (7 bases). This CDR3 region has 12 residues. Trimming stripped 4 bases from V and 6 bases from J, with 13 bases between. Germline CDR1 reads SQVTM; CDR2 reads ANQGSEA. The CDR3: CSVGRQGGEQYF. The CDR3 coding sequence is TGCAGCGTTGGCCGACAGGGAGGCGAGCAGTACTTC.

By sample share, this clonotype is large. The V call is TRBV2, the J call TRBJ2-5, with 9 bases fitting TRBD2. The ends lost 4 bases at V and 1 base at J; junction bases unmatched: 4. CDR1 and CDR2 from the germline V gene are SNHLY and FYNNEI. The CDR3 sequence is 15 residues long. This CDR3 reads CASSGGGGGQETQYF. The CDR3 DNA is TGTGCCAGCAGTGGTGGCGGGGGGGGCCAAGAGACCCAGTACTTC.

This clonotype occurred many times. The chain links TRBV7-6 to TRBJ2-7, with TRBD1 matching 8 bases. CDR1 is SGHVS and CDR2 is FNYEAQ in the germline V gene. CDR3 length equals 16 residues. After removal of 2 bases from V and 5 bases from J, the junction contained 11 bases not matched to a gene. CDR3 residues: CASSLKPETGADEQYF. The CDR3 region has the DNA TGTGCCAGCAGCTTAAAACCTGAGACAGGGGCCGACGAGCAGTACTTC.

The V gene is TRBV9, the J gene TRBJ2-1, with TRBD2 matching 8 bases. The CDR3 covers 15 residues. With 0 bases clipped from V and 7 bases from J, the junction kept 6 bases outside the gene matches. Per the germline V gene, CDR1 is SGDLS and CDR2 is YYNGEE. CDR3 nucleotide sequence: TGTGCCAGCAGCGTAGGCGGGGGGCCAGAAAATGAGCAGTTCTTC. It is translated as CASSVGGGPENEQFF. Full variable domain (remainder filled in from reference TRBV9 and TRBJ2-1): DSGVTQTPKHLITATGQRVTLRCSPRSGDLSVYWYQQSLDQGLQFLIQYYNGEERAKGNILERFSAQQFPDLHSELNLSSLELGDSALYFCASSVGGGPENEQFFGPGTRLTVL.

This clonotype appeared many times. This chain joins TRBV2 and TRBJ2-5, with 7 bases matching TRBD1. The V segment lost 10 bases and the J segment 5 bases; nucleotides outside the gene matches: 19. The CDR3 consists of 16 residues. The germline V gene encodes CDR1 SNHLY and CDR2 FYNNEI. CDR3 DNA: TGTGCCAACCGGGACAGTCGGGATTATAAAGGGGAGACCCAGTACTTC. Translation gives CANRDSRDYKGETQYF.

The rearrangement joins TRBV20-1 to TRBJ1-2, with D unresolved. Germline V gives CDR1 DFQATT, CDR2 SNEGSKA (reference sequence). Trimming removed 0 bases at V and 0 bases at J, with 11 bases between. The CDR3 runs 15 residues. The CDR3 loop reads CSARDQARSNYGYTF. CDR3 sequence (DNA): TGCAGTGCTAGAGATCAGGCGCGATCTAACTATGGCTACACCTTC.

Here the CDR3 DNA reads TGTGCCAGCAGGATACTAGACAATGAGCAGTTCTTC. As protein: CASRILDNEQFF. The V gene is TRBV2, the J gene TRBJ2-1; D perhaps matches TRBD2 (5 bases). The CDR3 covers 12 residues. Trimming pared 6 bases from V and 5 bases from J, leaving 8 bases between. The V gene's germline CDR1 is SNHLY and CDR2 FYNNEI.

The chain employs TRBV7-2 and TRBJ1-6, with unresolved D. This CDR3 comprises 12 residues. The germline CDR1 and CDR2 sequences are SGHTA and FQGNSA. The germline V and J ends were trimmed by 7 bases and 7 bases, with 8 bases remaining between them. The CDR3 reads CASTETNSPLHF. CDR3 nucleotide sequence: TGTGCCAGCACCGAAACCAATTCACCCCTCCACTTT.

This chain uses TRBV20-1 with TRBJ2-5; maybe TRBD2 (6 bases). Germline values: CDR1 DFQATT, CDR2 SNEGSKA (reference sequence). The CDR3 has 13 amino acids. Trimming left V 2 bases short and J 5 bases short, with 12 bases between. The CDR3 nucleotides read TGCAGTGCTAGATTTCCGGGGGTCGAGACCCAGTACTTC. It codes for CSARFPGVETQYF.

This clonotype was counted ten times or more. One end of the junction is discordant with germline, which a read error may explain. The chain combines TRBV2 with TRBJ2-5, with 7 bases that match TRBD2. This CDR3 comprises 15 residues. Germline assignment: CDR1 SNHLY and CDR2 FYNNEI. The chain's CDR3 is CASREGASGRKTQYF. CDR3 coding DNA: TGTGCCAGCAGGGAAGGGGCTAGCGGTAGGAAGACCCAGTACTTC.

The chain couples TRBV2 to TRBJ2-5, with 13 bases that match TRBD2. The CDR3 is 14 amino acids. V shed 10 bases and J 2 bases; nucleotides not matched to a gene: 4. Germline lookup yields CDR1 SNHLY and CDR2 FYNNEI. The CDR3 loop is CATRLAGGQETQYF. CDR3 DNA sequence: TGTGCCACCAGACTAGCGGGGGGACAAGAGACCCAGTACTTC.